In this sample, the clone carrying this T cell receptor beta chain turned up once. Its cognate antigen is unknown. These data originate in a study of OX40 agonist ivuxolimab in advanced cancers. Study overall: Recorded diagnoses for dose-escalation patients were hepatocellular carcinoma, melanoma, renal cell or head and neck cancer. Participants, approximately 81% male, averaged approximately 56 years of age, ranging from about 23 to 85.

Points from the study as a whole: CD8+ T cells were the subset that, on average, had more expanded clones than CD4+. Dose levels from 0.1 to 3.0 mg/kg saw CD4+ and CD8+ blood T cells expand clonally by week 6.

The protocol was immunoSEQ multiplex PCR, while the TCRdb copy is restricted to in-frame clones and leaves out a portion. Altogether about 53,000 clones are present, 75% to 90% being singletons, with the ten largest covering roughly a tenth. The CDR3 consists of 18 residues. V lost 4 bases to trimming and J lost 4 bases; unmatched junction nucleotides: 10. Germline CDR1 reads LNHDA; CDR2 reads SQIVND (reference sequence). The sequences come from CD4+ or CD8+ T cells sorted from blood, collected in a trial of the OX40 agonist ivuxolimab. The chain carries TRBV19 and TRBJ2-1, with 13 bases matching TRBD2. This clonotype was sampled from an adult with an advanced solid tumor such as melanoma, head and neck, liver or kidney cancer. CDR3 DNA sequence: TGTGCCAGTAGTAGGGGTGGAGGGACTAGCGGGATTTACAATGAGCAGTTCTTC. This translates into CASSRGGGTSGIYNEQFF. The entire variable domain, with the rest obtained from reference TRBV19 and TRBJ2-1, is as follows: DGGITQSPKYLFRKEGQNVTLSCEQNLNHDAMYWYRQDPGQGLRLIYYSQIVNDFQKGDIAEGYSVSREKKESFPLTVTSAQKNPTAFYLCASSRGGGTSGIYNEQFFGPGTRLTVL.